The sequence of this TCR beta chain was determined in a study of identical twins. cDNA molecules carried unique molecular identifiers, and template switching added a universal primer site. TCRdb redid the calling of the 5' RACE reads with MiXCR, one entry per CDR3 protein. The sample contains 1.5 million to 2 million distinct CDR3 sequences, 32% of which appear only once. Study findings and constraints: Models underestimated out-of-frame TCR alpha sharing in monozygotic twins. Within twin pairs, the out-of-frame alpha sequences they shared showed excess low generation probability. Whereas memory repertoires showed no such difference, abundant cord blood beta clonotypes carried fewer insertions.

This clonotype was seen only a few times. The antigen remains undetermined. Germline CDR1 is DFQATT and CDR2 is SNEGSKA (reference sequence). Trimming pared 1 base from V and 8 bases from J, leaving 11 bases between. This CDR3 contains 12 residues. What was sequenced was cord blood. The chain couples TRBV20-1 to TRBJ1-2, with D unclear. The origin of this receptor is a newborn girl in good health. CDR3 region: CSARAGPSGYTF. For the CDR3, the DNA is TGCAGTGCTAGAGCAGGCCCCTCCGGCTACACCTTC.